These 31 T cell receptor beta chains originate from one sample sequenced in a study of shared clonotypes between healthy human individuals. Profiling relied on immunoSEQ multiplex PCR, and the TCRdb table lists in-frame clones only, not all of them. The sample consists of 2 million to 2.5 million clones, more than 85% of them appearing once. The sequenced material came from naive CD4+ T cells from PBMCs. As for subset: CD45RA+ positively selected. The receptors derive from a man aged 18 to 29 in good health. Some clones in this sample may be carry-over from other donors' samples.

The CDR3 region is CASSFIPGTGSEKLFF. The CDR3 nucleotides are TGTGCCAGCAGTTTTATCCCCGGGACAGGTAGTGAAAAACTGTTTTTT. V is TRBV28 and J is TRBJ1-4; 8 nucleotides line up with TRBD1. The CDR3 consists of 16 residues. The V and J ends lost 3 bases and 7 bases, in that order; junction bases with no gene match: 10. Per the germline V gene, CDR1 is MDHEN and CDR2 is SYDVKM.

V usage is TRBV5-1 and J usage is TRBJ2-5; maybe TRBD1 (6 bases). V was clipped by 3 bases and J by 7 bases, with 19 bases between them. Germline values: CDR1 SGHRS, CDR2 YFSETQ. The CDR3 covers 15 residues. DNA for the CDR3: TGCGCCAGCAGCTCCCCGGGACAATTCAGGGGGACCCAGTACTTC. Its protein product is CASSSPGQFRGTQYF.

The chain is built from TRBV6-6 and TRBJ1-5; no clear D. Between the trimmed V and J ends, which lost 1 base and 0 bases, there was a span of 7 bases. This CDR3 region has 15 residues. Germline loops: CDR1 MNHNY, CDR2 SVGAGI (reference sequence). The CDR3 DNA is TGTGCCAGCAGTTACTGGGGAGATAGCAATCAGCCCCAGCATTTT. This translates into CASSYWGDSNQPQHF.

The chain employs TRBV30 and TRBJ2-3, with unresolved D. The CDR3 has 11 residues. V was shortened by 2 bases and J by 8 bases, with 8 bases between the two germline ends. Germline V gene lookup returns CDR1 GTSNPN and CDR2 SVGIG (reference sequence). In DNA, the CDR3 is TGTGCCTGGAGTACGCGAGGTACGCAGTATTTT. Translating it yields CAWSTRGTQYF.

This clone was seen just once. The chain couples TRBV11-3 to TRBJ2-1; 8 bases match TRBD2. The length of the CDR3 is 16 residues. Germline V gene sequence: CDR1 SGHNT, CDR2 YENEEA. V was clipped by 5 bases and J by 9 bases; unmatched bases: 15. DNA for the CDR3: TGTGCCAGCAGCACATTTGGGGCTAGCGGGTATAGTGAGCAGTTCTTC. Translation gives CASSTFGASGYSEQFF.

The chain links TRBV29-1 to TRBJ2-3; D ambiguous. V lost 2 bases, J lost 2 bases, and 5 bases lay in between. Germline-derived CDR1 and CDR2 are SQVTM and ANQGSEA. The CDR3 is 12 amino acids. The CDR3 coding sequence is TGCAGCGTTGAACAGGTCACAGATACGCAGTATTTT. Its translation is CSVEQVTDTQYF.

V and J are TRBV15 and TRBJ2-5, with TRBD2 identical over 12 bases. There are 21 residues in the CDR3. With V trimmed by 7 bases and J by 4 bases, 25 bases remained unmatched. The germline CDR1 and CDR2 sequences are LNHNV and YYDKDF (reference sequence). CDR3 region: CATNQFPLPSGRAGLRETQYF. In DNA, the CDR3 is TGTGCCACCAACCAGTTTCCCCTCCCTAGCGGGAGGGCCGGGTTACGAGAGACCCAGTACTTC.

V and J are TRBV10-3 and TRBJ2-2; D is unresolved. The CDR3 sequence is 16 residues long. CDR1 and CDR2 from the germline V gene are ENHRY and SYGVKD. Trimming cost V 4 bases and J 3 bases, with 15 bases left between them. The CDR3 DNA reads TGTGCCATCAGTGCGATTGATCTAGGTCACACCGGGGAGCTGTTTTTT. This codes for CAISAIDLGHTGELFF.

The V call is TRBV4-2, the J call TRBJ2-3; D is unclear. The CDR3 has 16 residues. V lost 0 bases, J lost 0 bases, and 10 bases lay in between. Germline V gene sequence: CDR1 LGHNA, CDR2 YNFKEQ. The CDR3 spells CASSQEGWTSTDTQYF. As DNA, the CDR3 is TGTGCCAGCAGCCAAGAAGGGTGGACCAGCACAGATACGCAGTATTTT.

Notes on this clone: At the DNA level, this CDR3 is encoded by other sequences in the same sample as well. The CDR3 nucleotides are TGTGCCAGCAGTTACGGGCAGGGGGCGGATGGCTACACCTTC. Amino acid sequence: CASSYGQGADGYTF. This chain uses TRBV6-6 with TRBJ1-2; the match to TRBD1 covers 8 bases. V lost 2 bases, J lost 6 bases, and 5 bases stayed unmatched. Germline CDR1 and CDR2: MNHNY and SVGAGI (reference sequence). This CDR3 has 14 amino acids.

The CDR3: CASSKNRGADTQYF. The CDR3 bases are TGTGCCAGCAGCAAAAACAGGGGGGCAGATACGCAGTATTTT. The V and J genes are TRBV5-6 and TRBJ2-3, with 8 bases matching TRBD1. CDR1 and CDR2 (germline): SGHDT, YYEEEE. V was pared by 4 bases and J by 4 bases, with 5 bases of the junction left unmatched. The CDR3 consists of 14 residues.

The V call is TRBV19, the J call TRBJ2-1; D is possibly TRBD1 (5 bases). This CDR3 has 15 amino acids. Germline V gene lookup returns CDR1 LNHDA and CDR2 SQIVND (reference sequence). V was trimmed by 3 bases and J by 0 bases, leaving 9 bases between them. The CDR3 DNA follows: TGTGCCAGTAGTATTAAGCAGGGCTCCTACAATGAGCAGTTCTTC. It codes for CASSIKQGSYNEQFF.

CDR3 loop: CASSLSYGTSGSKTHNEQFF. The CDR3, as DNA: TGTGCCAGCAGTTTATCCTACGGGACTAGCGGGAGTAAAACTCACAATGAGCAGTTCTTC. The V call is TRBV27, the J call TRBJ2-1, with 14 bases lining up with TRBD2. Germline V gene data show CDR1 as MNHEY and CDR2 as SMNVEV (reference sequence). The V and J ends lost 0 bases and 5 bases, in that order; junction bases with no gene match: 12. CDR3 length: 20 residues.

The genes are TRBV5-1 and TRBJ2-5; TRBD1 matches at 10 bases. J lost 5 bases, V lost 1 base, and 5 bases had no gene match. Germline V gene lookup returns CDR1 SGHRS and CDR2 YFSETQ. The CDR3 is 15 amino acids. CDR3 protein: CASSLSGTGVETQYF. DNA of the CDR3: TGCGCCAGCAGCTTGAGCGGGACAGGGGTGGAGACCCAGTACTTC.

The chain is built from TRBV4-1 and TRBJ1-2; the D gene is possibly TRBD1 (6 bases). Trimming took off 2 bases at V and 2 bases at J, with 18 bases between the two ends. The CDR3 contains 17 residues. CDR1 is MGHRA, CDR2 YSYEKL, per germline. The CDR3 spells CASSQPARGGRNYGYTF. The DNA for the CDR3 is TGCGCCAGCAGCCAACCCGCGAGGGGGGGCAGGAACTATGGCTACACCTTC.

This chain joins TRBV28 and TRBJ1-2; D is unclear. CDR1 is MDHEN, CDR2 SYDVKM, per germline. CDR3 length: 13 residues. Deletions cut 5 bases from V and 9 bases from J, with 16 bases between. The CDR3: CASSLGPPSSYTF. The CDR3 coding sequence is TGTGCCAGCAGTCTAGGGCCCCCGAGTAGCTACACCTTC.

CDR3: CASSLVGAANYGYTF. CDR3 sequence (DNA): TGTGCCAGCAGCTTAGTTGGGGCGGCTAACTATGGCTACACCTTC. This chain links TRBV7-9 with TRBJ1-2, with a weak D call TRBD1 (5 bases). Trimming cost V 1 base and J 0 bases, with 9 bases left between them. CDR3 length: 15 residues. In germline, CDR1 is SEHNR, CDR2 FQNEAQ (reference sequence).

The CDR3 is CASSQDGGQGNTEAFF. In DNA form, the CDR3 reads TGTGCCAGCAGCCAAGATGGGGGACAGGGGAACACTGAAGCTTTCTTT. The chain joins TRBV4-2 to TRBJ1-1, with 9 bases matching TRBD1. The CDR3 length is 16 residues. V was pared by 0 bases and J by 1 base, with 3 bases of the junction left unmatched. From germline, CDR1 is LGHNA and CDR2 YNFKEQ.

In the case of this clone: Within the sample, other DNA sequences also encode this same CDR3. V usage is TRBV7-2 and J usage is TRBJ2-5; D is undetermined. V was pared by 1 base and J by 2 bases, with 5 bases between. Looked up from germline, CDR1 is SGHTA and CDR2 is FQGNSA. This CDR3 has 13 residues. CDR3 protein: CASSLGPQETQYF. The DNA of the CDR3 is TGTGCCAGCAGCTTAGGGCCACAAGAGACCCAGTACTTC.

This chain links TRBV11-2 with TRBJ1-1, with D uncertain. Deletions cut 6 bases from V and 10 bases from J, with 18 bases between. This CDR3 has 13 residues. Per germline, CDR1 SGHAT and CDR2 FQNNGV. Here the CDR3 DNA reads TGTGCCAGCAGTCTGCCATGGGAACATAGAGCTTTCTTT. This encodes CASSLPWEHRAFF.

This clone was seen a few times. The V and J genes are TRBV29-1 and TRBJ1-2, with D unclear. The CDR3 is made up of 14 amino acids. Germline V gene lookup returns CDR1 SQVTM and CDR2 ANQGSEA. The V gene lost 4 bases and the J gene lost 0 bases, with 12 bases spanning the gap. CDR3 region: CSVGLGRANYGYTF. The CDR3 nucleotides are TGCAGCGTTGGACTTGGGAGGGCTAACTATGGCTACACCTTC.

The count of this clone is one. The chain is built from TRBV18 and TRBJ2-5; 7 nucleotides agree with TRBD1. The CDR3 is 18 amino acids. Germline lookup yields CDR1 KGHSH and CDR2 LQKENI. J lost 1 base, V lost 0 bases, and 11 bases had no gene match. The CDR3 reads CASSPPGWIAGGQETQYF. The CDR3 DNA reads TGTGCCAGCTCACCACCGGGGTGGATAGCAGGGGGCCAAGAGACCCAGTACTTC.

The chain combines TRBV7-9 with TRBJ1-4; D is perhaps TRBD1 (5 bases). CDR1 is SEHNR and CDR2 is FQNEAQ in the germline V gene (reference sequence). The CDR3 is made up of 19 amino acids. Between the trimmed V and J ends, which lost 2 bases and 7 bases, there was a span of 26 bases. The CDR3 DNA sequence: TGTGCCAGCAGCTTACTGGCTGGGACGGCCGGACCAGTCAGTGAAAAACTGTTTTTT. Translation gives CASSLLAGTAGPVSEKLFF.

V and J are TRBV5-6 and TRBJ1-2; a weak D match, TRBD1 (6 bases). Germline CDR1 is SGHDT and CDR2 is YYEEEE. The CDR3 consists of 18 residues. V shed 4 bases and J shed 3 bases, with 25 bases lying between them. CDR3 coding DNA: TGTGCCAGCAGCGCTAGGGTGGGGGCCCCAACGTTGGACTATGGCTACACCTTC. Its protein product is CASSARVGAPTLDYGYTF.

The rearrangement links TRBV7-9 to TRBJ1-6; 7 nucleotides agree with TRBD1. J lost 7 bases, V lost 5 bases, and 5 bases had no gene match. The CDR3 sequence is 14 residues long. Germline CDR1 is SEHNR and CDR2 is FQNEAQ (reference sequence). CDR3 loop: CASSQWDRNSPLHF. CDR3 DNA: TGTGCCAGCAGCCAATGGGACAGAAATTCACCCCTCCACTTT.

Written as DNA, the CDR3 is TGCGCCAGCAGCTTGGTAGGCAGGGAAGATGAGCAGTTCTTC. Its translation is CASSLVGREDEQFF. The chain employs TRBV5-1 and TRBJ2-1; D is perhaps TRBD1 (5 bases). The germline gives CDR1 SGHRS, CDR2 YFSETQ. The V gene lost 0 bases and the J gene lost 8 bases, with 12 bases spanning the gap. This CDR3 comprises 14 residues.

This clone has just one count. The chain couples TRBV6-5 to TRBJ2-5; D gene unclear. V was shortened by 6 bases and J by 9 bases, with 11 bases between the two germline ends. The CDR3 runs to 11 residues. Germline CDR1 is MNHEY and CDR2 is SVGAGI. The CDR3 protein is CASRDLRAQYF. CDR3 nucleotide sequence: TGTGCCAGCAGAGACCTACGGGCCCAGTACTTC.

The chain recombines TRBV19 with TRBJ2-7; 9 positions match TRBD2. Unmatched junction bases numbered 8, after V lost 5 bases and J lost 3 bases. This CDR3 contains 15 residues. Germline loops: CDR1 LNHDA, CDR2 SQIVND (reference sequence). The CDR3, as DNA: TGTGCCAGTAGTGACCCTAGCGGGACGATCTACGAGCAGTACTTC. Translation: CASSDPSGTIYEQYF.

For this clone: Other DNA sequences in the sample encode the same CDR3. V gene TRBV25-1 combines with J gene TRBJ2-6; D gene unclear. Trimming left V 8 bases short and J 0 bases short, with 8 bases between. The CDR3 is 14 residues long. Looked up from germline, CDR1 is MGHDK and CDR2 is SYGVNS. The CDR3, as DNA: TGTGCCAGCGGGGAAAGCTCTGGGGCCAACGTCCTGACTTTC. This codes for CASGESSGANVLTF.

This chain uses TRBV10-3 with TRBJ2-5; D is ambiguous. V was clipped by 10 bases and J by 1 base, with 13 bases between them. This CDR3 region has 13 residues. Per germline, CDR1 ENHRY and CDR2 SYGVKD. CDR3 amino acids: CATSEQSQETQYF. In DNA, the CDR3 is TGTGCCACGAGCGAACAGTCCCAAGAGACCCAGTACTTC.

The V gene is TRBV2, the J gene TRBJ2-3; the D is unclear. CDR3 length: 13 amino acids. The germline V gene has CDR1 SNHLY and CDR2 FYNNEI. V was clipped by 1 base and J by 4 bases, with 6 bases between them. CDR3 coding DNA: TGTGCCAGCAGTGAAGGTGATTCAGATACGCAGTATTTT. Translated: CASSEGDSDTQYF.